This TCR beta chain was recorded in a study of STAT5B mutations in CD4+ large granular lymphocyte leukemia. Overall study findings and caveats: Main leukemic clonotypes were patient-specific, but around 25% appeared at low frequency elsewhere. Top patient clones used TRBV06 genes more often: 8/27 versus 2/35 in controls.

Controls came from buffy coats of healthy blood donors. V trimming: 4 bases; J trimming: 5 bases; junction bases outside the gene matches: 7. CDR1 is LNHDA, CDR2 SQIVND, per germline (reference sequence). This CDR3 is built from 15 residues. In the original processing: Lowest detectable productive clonotype frequency was 2.59 x 10-5. Only in-frame clones appear in the TCRdb table, and some are missing; sequencing was by immunoSEQ multiplex PCR. V and J calls and clone size are as listed in that table; D and trimming were resolved from the DNA. The repertoire has 30,000 or so clones, 85% to 90% of them found once; the top ten carry 0.41%. This clone was seen a single time. Antigen specificity is unknown.

This chain connects TRBV19 to TRBJ2-1, with TRBD1 matching over 8 bases. The clonotype comes from a human donor in good health. Sequencing was done on a sample of CD4+ T cells from blood buffy coats. CDR3 sequence (DNA): TGTGCCAGTAGTACCAGGACAGGGTTAAACAATGAGCAGTTCTTC. Translation: CASSTRTGLNNEQFF.